This T cell receptor (beta chain) was documented in a study of blood T cell repertoires in COVID-19. Study-wide background: Sites across the United States, Italy and Spain contributed samples from acute and convalescent COVID-19. Sources were T cells, B-cell-depleted T cells, or PBMCs; the material itself was cDNA or gDNA.

Authors' analysis steps: Estimation of nucleated cell counts was performed using reference gene primer amplification. Method: immunoSEQ multiplex PCR; TCRdb's copy keeps in-frame clones and lacks some. V, J and clone size were drawn from that table, and D and trimming were deduced from the DNA. The data hold 150,000 to 200,000 clones, with around 86% observed a single time. CDR1 is SQVTM, CDR2 ANQGSEA, per germline. This CDR3 region has 15 residues. Trimming cost V 6 bases and J 0 bases; bases outside gene matches: 4. This clone has a handful of counts. This receptor was taken from a man aged 55 to 70 with acute or convalescent COVID-19. The sequencing sample was made of peripheral blood. This chain joins TRBV29-1 and TRBJ2-7, with TRBD2 matching 14 bases. The CDR3 loop reads CSVWTSGRPSYEQYF. The CDR3 nucleotides are TGCAGCGTCTGGACTAGCGGGAGGCCCTCCTACGAGCAGTACTTC.